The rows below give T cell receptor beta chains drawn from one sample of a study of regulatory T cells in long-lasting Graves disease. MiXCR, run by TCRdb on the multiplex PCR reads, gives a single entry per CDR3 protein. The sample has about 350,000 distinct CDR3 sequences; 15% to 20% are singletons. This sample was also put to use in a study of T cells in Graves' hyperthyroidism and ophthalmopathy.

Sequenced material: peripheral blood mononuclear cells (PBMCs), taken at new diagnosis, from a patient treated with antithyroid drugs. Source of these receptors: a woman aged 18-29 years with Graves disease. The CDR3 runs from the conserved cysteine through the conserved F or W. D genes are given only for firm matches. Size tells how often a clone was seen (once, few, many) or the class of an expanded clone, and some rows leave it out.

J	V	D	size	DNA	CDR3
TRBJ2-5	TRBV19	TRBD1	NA	TGTGCCAGCAGTACAGGGGGAGGCCAAGAGACCCAGTACTTC	CASSTGGGQETQYF
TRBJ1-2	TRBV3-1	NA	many	TGTGCCAGCAGCCAGACCGGGACTGCTTTTTATGGCTACACCTTC	CASSQTGTAFYGYTF
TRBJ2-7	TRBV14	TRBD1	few	TGTGCCAGCAGCCGCTCGGGACAGGGGTCTGACGAGCAGTACTTC	CASSRSGQGSDEQYF
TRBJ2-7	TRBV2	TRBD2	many	TGTGCCAGCAGTACCGGGACTAGCGGGATCGAGCAGTACTTC	CASSTGTSGIEQYF
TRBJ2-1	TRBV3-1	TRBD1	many	TGTGCCAGCAGCCAAGAATGGGACAGGGCCAACAATGAGCAGTTCTTC	CASSQEWDRANNEQFF
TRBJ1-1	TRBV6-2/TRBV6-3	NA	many	TGTGCCAGCAGTTACGGTGGGGTGAACACTGAAGCTTTCTTT	CASSYGGVNTEAFF
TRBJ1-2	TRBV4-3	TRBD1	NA	TGCGCCAGCAGCCAGAACCCACAGGGGGCCTATGGCTACACCTTC	CASSQNPQGAYGYTF
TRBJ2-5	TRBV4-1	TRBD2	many	TGCGCCAGCAGCCAAGCTCCACTAGCGGGGGGACGTGGCCAGTACTTC	CASSQAPLAGGRGQYF
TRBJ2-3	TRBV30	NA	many	TGTGCCTGGAGTGGACTCCGGGAAGATACGCAGTATTTT	CAWSGLREDTQYF
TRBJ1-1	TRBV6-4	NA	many	TGTGCCAGCAGTGACTCGTCTGAAGAGAGAACTGAAGCTTTCTTT	CASSDSSEERTEAFF
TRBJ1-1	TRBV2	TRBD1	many	TGTGCCAGCAGGGCAACAGGGGGCGGGGAGGCTTTCTTT	CASRATGGGEAFF
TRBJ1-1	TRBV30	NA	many	TGTGCCTGGTCGATAGGTTTAGCGAACACTGAAGCTTTCTTT	CAWSIGLANTEAFF
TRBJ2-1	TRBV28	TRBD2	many	TGTGCCAGCAGTTTGGGCGGGAGAGCTTTAGATGAGCAGTTCTTC	CASSLGGRALDEQFF
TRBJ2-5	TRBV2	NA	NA	TGTGCCAGCAGAGAGACAGGACCCCAAGAGACCCAGTACTTC	CASRETGPQETQYF
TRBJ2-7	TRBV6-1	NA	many	TGTGCCAGCAGACCTGCCTACGAGCAGTACTTC	CASRPAYEQYF
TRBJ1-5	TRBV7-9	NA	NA	TGTGCCAGCAGCTTAGAAGGCGTTCAGCCCCAGCATTTT	CASSLEGVQPQHF
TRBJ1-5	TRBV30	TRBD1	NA	TGTGCCTGGGACCTCCCGGGACAGGGTTTTCAGCCCCAGCATTTT	CAWDLPGQGFQPQHF
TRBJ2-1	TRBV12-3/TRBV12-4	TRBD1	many	TGTGCCAGCAGCCCGGGACAGATGAACTACAATGAGCAGTTCTTC	CASSPGQMNYNEQFF
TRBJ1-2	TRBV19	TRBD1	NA	TGTGCCAGTAGCACTGACAGGGGCGACTATGGCTACACCTTC	CASSTDRGDYGYTF
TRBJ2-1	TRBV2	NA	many	TGTGCCAGCAGTCGAGCAGGCGCAGAGACAGACAATGAGCAGTTCTTC	CASSRAGAETDNEQFF
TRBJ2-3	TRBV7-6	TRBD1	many	TGTGCCAGCAGCTTAGAGGGACAGGCCACAGATACGCAGTATTTT	CASSLEGQATDTQYF
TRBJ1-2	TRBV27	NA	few	TGTGCCAGCAGTCATGGGGGGTTTGGGGACTATGGCTACACCTTC	CASSHGGFGDYGYTF
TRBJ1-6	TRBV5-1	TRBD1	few	TGCGCCAGCAGCTTGGAGAGGACAGGGGGAAATTCACCCCTCCACTTT	CASSLERTGGNSPLHF
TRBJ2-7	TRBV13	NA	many	TGTGCCAGCAGCATCTCAGGGGCCGAGCAGTACTTC	CASSISGAEQYF
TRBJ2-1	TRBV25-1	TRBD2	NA	TGTGCCAGCAGTGGCCTCGGGGGGAATGAGCAGTTCTTC	CASSGLGGNEQFF
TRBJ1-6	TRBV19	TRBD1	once	TGTACCAGTACCCCGACAGGGGTCAGGTCACCCCTCCACTTT	CTSTPTGVRSPLHF
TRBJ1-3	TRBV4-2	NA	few	TGTGCCAGCAGCCAGGCCAGGGGAAGTGGAAACACCATATATTTT	CASSQARGSGNTIYF
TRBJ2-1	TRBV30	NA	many	TGTGCCTGGAGTGTTAGTTTGGTGCCCTCCATCAATGAGCAGTTCTTC	CAWSVSLVPSINEQFF
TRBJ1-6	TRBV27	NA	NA	TGTGCCAGCAGTCAAGGGGTGCCCTATAATTCACCCCTCCACTTT	CASSQGVPYNSPLHF
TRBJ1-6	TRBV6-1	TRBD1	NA	TGTGCCAGCAGGAAGACAGGGGCGAATTCACCCCTCCACTTT	CASRKTGANSPLHF
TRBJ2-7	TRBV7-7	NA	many	TGTGCTAGCAGCAACGGCCCTTCCTACGAGCAGTACTTC	CASSNGPSYEQYF
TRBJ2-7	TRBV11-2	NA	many	TGTGCCAGCAGCTCTTTTACATCCAGGGGCATGAACGAGCAGTACTTC	CASSSFTSRGMNEQYF
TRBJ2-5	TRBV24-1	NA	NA	TGTGCCGCCAGTGATCGCCACCGGGGCGGAAACAACAGAGAGACCCAGTACTTC	CAASDRHRGGNNRETQYF
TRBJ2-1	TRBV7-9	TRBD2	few	TGTGCCAGCAGCTACCCGGGACTAGCGGGATTAAAACAGTTCTTC	CASSYPGLAGLKQFF
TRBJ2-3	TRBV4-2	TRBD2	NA	TGTGCCAGCAGCCTAACTAGCGGGGGGGCTTCCCTAACGCAGTATTTT	CASSLTSGGASLTQYF
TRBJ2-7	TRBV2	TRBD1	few	TGTGCCAGCTGCCGGGACAGGGCATTAGCCGAGCAGTACTTC	CASCRDRALAEQYF
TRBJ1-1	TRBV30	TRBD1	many	TGTGCCGGGGACAGGGGGCAAATGAACACTGAAGCTTTCTTT	CAGDRGQMNTEAFF
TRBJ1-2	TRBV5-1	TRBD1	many	TGCGCCAGCAGCTATGGGACAGTAGATGGCTACACCTTC	CASSYGTVDGYTF
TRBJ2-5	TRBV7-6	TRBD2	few	TGTGCCAGCAGCCAAGGACTAGCGGGAAGAGAGACCCAGTACTTC	CASSQGLAGRETQYF
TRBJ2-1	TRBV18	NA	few	TGTGCCAGCTCACCGACTTACGATGAGCAGTTCTTC	CASSPTYDEQFF
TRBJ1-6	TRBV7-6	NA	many	TGTGCCAGCAGCCCGGGGGACGGTGAGAATTCACCCCTCCACTTT	CASSPGDGENSPLHF
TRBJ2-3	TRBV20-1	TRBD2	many	TGCAGTGCTAGGGATCTAGCGGGAGGGGTGGGTGATACGCAGTATTTT	CSARDLAGGVGDTQYF
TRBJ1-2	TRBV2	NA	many	TGTGCCAGCAGTGGAGAGGGAGTTAATGGCTACACCTTC	CASSGEGVNGYTF
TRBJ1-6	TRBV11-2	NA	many	TGTGCCAGCAGCTTAGTCCGGGATAATTCACCCCTCCACTTT	CASSLVRDNSPLHF
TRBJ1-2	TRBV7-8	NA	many	TGTGCCAGCAGCTTAGTCGGGGATGGCTACACCTTC	CASSLVGDGYTF
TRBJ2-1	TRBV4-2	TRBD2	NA	TGTGCCAGCAGCCAGCGACTAGCGGGTTCCTACAATGAGCAGTTCTTC	CASSQRLAGSYNEQFF
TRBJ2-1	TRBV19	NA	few	TGTGCCAGTAGTATAGTAGGAATTTACAATGAGCAGTTCTTC	CASSIVGIYNEQFF
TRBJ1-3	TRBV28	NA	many	TGTGCCAGCAGTTTATCTTGGGGGGGACGAGAAAACACCATATATTTT	CASSLSWGGRENTIYF
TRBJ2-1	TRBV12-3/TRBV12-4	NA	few	TGTGCCAGCAGGGATCTGAGCTCCTACAATGAGCAGTTCTTC	CASRDLSSYNEQFF
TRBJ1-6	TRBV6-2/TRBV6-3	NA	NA	TGTGCCAGCAGTGACCGGGCTAGCTCCTATAATTCACCCCTCCACTTT	CASSDRASSYNSPLHF
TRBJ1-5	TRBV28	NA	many	TGTGCCAGCAAGTACAGGAAGAATCAGCCCCAGCATTTT	CASKYRKNQPQHF